This entry lists 24 T cell receptor beta chains sequenced from one sample in a study of blood T cell repertoires in COVID-19. Data came from immunoSEQ multiplex PCR; TCRdb stores just in-frame clones and leaves some out. Among 90,000 to 150,000 clones listed, around 80% were seen once. The sample comprised peripheral blood. All receptors derive from a woman of 80 years or more with acute or convalescent COVID-19.

This chain connects TRBV29-1 to TRBJ1-1; tentative D call: TRBD1 (6 bases). V was pared by 8 bases and J by 1 base, with 14 bases between. CDR3 size: 13 residues. Germline lookup yields CDR1 SQVTM and CDR2 ANQGSEA. CDR3 coding DNA: TGCAGCCTTCTGGGGGGGGCGAACACTGAAGCTTTCTTT. It yields the protein CSLLGGANTEAFF. Using reference TRBV29-1 and TRBJ1-1 for the parts outside the CDR3, the full variable domain is SAVISQKPSRDICQRGTSLTIQCQVDSQVTMMFWYRQQPGQSLTLIATANQGSEATYESGFVIDKFPISRPNLTFSTLTVSNMSPEDSSIYLCSLLGGANTEAFFGQGTRLTVV.

The rearrangement uses TRBV5-1 and TRBJ2-3, with a tentative D call TRBD2 (6 bases). CDR1 and CDR2 from the germline V gene are SGHRS and YFSETQ. V was cut by 0 bases and J by 2 bases, with 13 bases left in between. The CDR3 consists of 16 residues. The chain's CDR3 is CASSLVVAEFTDTQYF. DNA of the CDR3: TGCGCCAGCAGCTTGGTGGTAGCGGAGTTCACAGATACGCAGTATTTT.

The chain combines TRBV5-1 with TRBJ1-4; tentatively, D is TRBD1 (6 bases). The CDR3 is made up of 15 amino acids. From germline, CDR1 is SGHRS and CDR2 YFSETQ. The V end lost 0 bases, the J end lost 8 bases, and 14 bases lay between the germline ends. The CDR3 reads CASSLEPGAREKLFF. The CDR3, as DNA: TGCGCCAGCAGCTTGGAACCAGGGGCGAGGGAAAAACTGTTTTTT.

As concerns this clone: Additional DNA sequences in this sample encode the identical CDR3. The V gene is TRBV27, the J gene TRBJ2-7, with 10 bases identical to TRBD2. The trim removed 6 bases at V and 0 bases at J, leaving 5 bases unmatched. Germline-derived CDR1 and CDR2 are MNHEY and SMNVEV (reference sequence). The CDR3 consists of 15 residues. The CDR3 sequence is CASSSSGRDSYEQYF. CDR3 DNA: TGTGCCAGCAGCTCAAGCGGGAGGGACTCCTACGAGCAGTACTTC.

This chain links TRBV7-3 with TRBJ2-3; a possible D gene is TRBD2 (5 bases). Per germline, CDR1 SGHTA and CDR2 FQGTGA. V was pared by 2 bases and J by 3 bases, with 15 bases between. This CDR3 region has 16 residues. Written as DNA, the CDR3 is TGTGCCAGCAGCTTACTTGGGGTGGCGGGTACAGATACGCAGTATTTT. Protein product: CASSLLGVAGTDTQYF.

The rearrangement uses TRBV6-5 and TRBJ1-1; 9 bases line up with TRBD1. This CDR3 region has 14 residues. With 7 bases clipped from V and 9 bases from J, the junction kept 12 bases outside the gene matches. Germline V CDR1 and CDR2: MNHEY, SVGAGI. The CDR3 DNA reads as TGTGCCAGCATTAAACAGGGGGCGACGGATAAAGCTTTCTTT. Amino acid sequence: CASIKQGATDKAFF.

The chain has TRBV9 and TRBJ2-3, with 8 bases lining up with TRBD2. V gave up 0 bases and J gave up 6 bases; unmatched junction bases: 3. The CDR3 is 14 residues long. Germline assignment: CDR1 SGDLS and CDR2 YYNGEE. CDR3 DNA: TGTGCCAGCAGCGTAGGGACTAGCAGGGATACGCAGTATTTT. Translated: CASSVGTSRDTQYF.

CDR3 bases: TGTGCCAGCAGCAAACCGGGACAGGGGGCCCTATTGCCTGAAGCTTTCTTT. It translates to CASSKPGQGALLPEAFF. The chain employs TRBV11-2 and TRBJ1-1, with 12 bases fitting TRBD1. CDR3 length: 17 amino acids. The J segment lost 6 bases and the V segment lost 5 bases, leaving 13 bases of the junction unmatched. Germline V gene data show CDR1 as SGHAT and CDR2 as FQNNGV.

For the CDR3, the DNA is TGTGCCAGCACCCCAACCTGGACAGGGGTCTACGAGCAGTACTTC. Amino acids: CASTPTWTGVYEQYF. The V call is TRBV27, the J call TRBJ2-7, with 9 bases matching TRBD1. Germline V CDR1 and CDR2: MNHEY, SMNVEV (reference sequence). The CDR3 sequence is 15 residues long. V dropped 7 bases and J dropped 3; count of bases not matched to a gene: 10.

A single count supports this clone. V is TRBV5-4 and J is TRBJ2-1; 14 bases map to TRBD2. V lost 3 bases and J lost 9; bases outside the gene matches: 5. From germline, CDR1 is SGHNT and CDR2 YYREEE (reference sequence). The length of the CDR3 is 15 residues. The CDR3 DNA reads TGTGCCAGCAGCTCCGGGACTAGCGGGAGACTTGAGCAGTTCTTC. Translation: CASSSGTSGRLEQFF.

V gene TRBV5-1 combines with J gene TRBJ1-5; D is undetermined. Trimming took 2 bases from V and 6 from J, leaving 9 bases between them. Germline V gives CDR1 SGHRS, CDR2 YFSETQ. The CDR3 has 13 amino acids. Written as DNA, the CDR3 is TGCGCCAGCAGCTTATCACCGGGTCAGCCCCAGCATTTT. As protein: CASSLSPGQPQHF.

The J gene is TRBJ1-5, the V gene TRBV4-1, with 8 bases fitting TRBD1. V was pared by 8 bases and J by 9 bases, with 12 bases of the junction left unmatched. CDR3 length: 14 residues. Germline assignment: CDR1 MGHRA and CDR2 YSYEKL. The CDR3 here is CASSSRQGSWPQHF. CDR3 bases: TGCGCCAGCTCAAGCAGACAGGGGAGCTGGCCCCAGCATTTT.

The V and J genes are TRBV5-1 and TRBJ2-5; tentative D call: TRBD2 (5 bases). This CDR3 has 14 residues. V was clipped by 0 bases and J by 1 base, with 7 bases between them. The V gene's germline CDR1 is SGHRS and CDR2 YFSETQ. The CDR3 nucleotides are TGCGCCAGCAGCTTGGGGGGAGTCCAAGAGACCCAGTACTTC. Translating it yields CASSLGGVQETQYF.

Ten or more counts support this clone. The gene calls are TRBV15 and TRBJ1-1; maybe TRBD1 (5 bases). The length of the CDR3 is 13 residues. Germline values: CDR1 LNHNV, CDR2 YYDKDF (reference sequence). V was clipped by 8 bases and J by 1 base, with 11 bases between them. The CDR3: CATAAGWNTEAFF. CDR3 nucleotides: TGTGCCACCGCCGCAGGGTGGAACACTGAAGCTTTCTTT. Looking up the rest from reference TRBV15 and TRBJ1-1 gives the full variable domain: DAMVIQNPRYQVTQFGKPVTLSCSQTLNHNVMYWYQQKSSQAPKLLFHYYDKDFNNEADTPDNFQSRRPNTSFCFLDIRSPGLGDTAMYLCATAAGWNTEAFFGQGTRLTVV.

V and J are TRBV3-1 (or the pseudogene TRBV3-2) and TRBJ2-5, with D tentatively TRBD2 (5 bases). Trimming cost V 1 base and J 0 bases, with 9 bases left between them. Germline loops: CDR1 LGHDT, CDR2 YNNKEL (reference sequence). The length of the CDR3 is 15 residues. The CDR3 coding sequence is TGTGCCAGCAGCCAAGCCCCGGGATACCAAGAGACCCAGTACTTC. Translating gives CASSQAPGYQETQYF.

This clone was detected only once. The CDR3 here is CSASSGGVNTGELFF. As DNA, the CDR3 is TGCAGTGCTAGTTCCGGGGGGGTGAACACCGGGGAGCTGTTTTTT. The chain carries TRBV20-1 and TRBJ2-2, with TRBD2 matching over 8 bases. Unmatched junction bases numbered 4, after V lost 3 bases and J lost 1 base. CDR3 length: 15 amino acids. The germline V gene encodes CDR1 DFQATT and CDR2 SNEGSKA (reference sequence).

This chain links TRBV10-3 with TRBJ2-2, with D perhaps matching TRBD1 (6 bases). The germline V gene encodes CDR1 ENHRY and CDR2 SYGVKD. The CDR3 spans 15 residues. V gave up 3 bases and J gave up 3 bases, with 11 bases separating them. DNA of the CDR3: TGTGCCATCAGTGAAGTACAGGGTGACACCGGGGAGCTGTTTTTT. Its translation: CAISEVQGDTGELFF.

The sample holds a few counts of this clone. The J gene is TRBJ2-7, the V gene TRBV21-1; TRBD2 is taken as the D call from the table, unchecked against the DNA. TRBV21-1 counts as a pseudogene. This CDR3 is built from 15 residues. CDR3 sequence reads: CASSTPAVSSYEQYF. The CDR3 DNA is TGTGCCAGCAGCACCCCGGCGGTCAGCTCCTACGAGCAGTACTTC.

The CDR3, as DNA: TGTGCCAGCAACCCCCAGCCCGACAGTGAAGCTTTCTTT. It codes for CASNPQPDSEAFF. This rearrangement joins TRBV12-3 or TRBV12-4 to TRBJ1-1; possible D gene TRBD1, 5 bases. The CDR3 runs to 13 residues. V lost 7 bases and J lost 7, with 16 bases in between.

The chain is built from TRBV30 and TRBJ2-1; D not certain. The CDR3 spans 14 residues. Germline loops: CDR1 GTSNPN, CDR2 SVGIG (reference sequence). Trimming pared 3 bases from V and 4 bases from J, leaving 13 bases between. The CDR3 loop reads CAWSVTRLYNEQFF. CDR3 DNA sequence: TGTGCCTGGAGCGTTACTCGCCTTTACAATGAGCAGTTCTTC.

This clone was observed once. This rearrangement joins TRBV19 to TRBJ1-1; no clear D. The germline V and J ends were trimmed by 7 bases and 3 bases, with 12 bases remaining between them. Looked up from germline, CDR1 is LNHDA and CDR2 is SQIVND (reference sequence). There are 13 residues in the CDR3. In DNA, the CDR3 is TGTGCCAGTACCCAATTAGCCTACACTGAAGCTTTCTTT. The encoded protein is CASTQLAYTEAFF. Drawing the rest from reference TRBV19 and TRBJ1-1, the complete variable domain is DGGITQSPKYLFRKEGQNVTLSCEQNLNHDAMYWYRQDPGQGLRLIYYSQIVNDFQKGDIAEGYSVSREKKESFPLTVTSAQKNPTAFYLCASTQLAYTEAFFGQGTRLTVV.

The chain couples TRBV6-6 to TRBJ1-6; no clear D. Between the trimmed V and J ends, which lost 6 bases and 4 bases, there was a span of 7 bases. The CDR3 consists of 13 residues. CDR1 and CDR2 from the germline V gene are MNHNY and SVGAGI (reference sequence). The CDR3 nucleotides are TGTGCCAGCAGGGCTAGGTATAATTCACCCCTCCACTTT. Its protein is CASRARYNSPLHF.

The gene calls are TRBV18 and TRBJ1-1, with D unclear. This CDR3 has 14 amino acids. V lost 3 bases, J lost 0 bases, and 8 bases lay in between. CDR1 KGHSH and CDR2 LQKENI come from the germline V gene. This chain's CDR3 is CASSPGRVNTEAFF. The CDR3 region has the DNA TGTGCCAGCTCACCTGGGCGGGTGAACACTGAAGCTTTCTTT.

J is TRBJ2-3 and V is TRBV5-8, with 9 bases matching TRBD1. There are 15 residues in the CDR3. The germline CDR1 and CDR2 sequences are SGHTS and YDEGEE. The ends lost 0 bases at V and 6 bases at J; junction bases unmatched: 5. The CDR3 nucleotides are TGTGCCAGCAGCTTGGATGGGACAGGGAGGGATACGCAGTATTTT. Translated: CASSLDGTGRDTQYF. Based on the CDR3 plus reference TRBV5-8 and TRBJ2-3, the full variable domain is EAGVTQSPTHLIKTRGQQATLRCSPISGHTSVYWYQQALGLGLQFLLWYDEGEERNRGNFPPRFSGRQFPNYSSELNVNALELEDSALYLCASSLDGTGRDTQYFGPGTRLTVL.